The source of this TCR beta chain is a study of blood T cell repertoires in COVID-19. Across the whole study: Specimens from acute and convalescent COVID-19 originated in the United States, Italy and Spain. The analysed material was cDNA or gDNA that came from T cells, B-cell-depleted T cells, or PBMCs.

V was pared by 1 base and J by 7 bases, with 10 bases of the junction left unmatched. Per the germline V gene, CDR1 is LGHDT and CDR2 is YNNKEL (reference sequence). The CDR3 totals 16 residues. Per the study methods: Estimates of nucleated cell counts were drawn from the amplification of reference gene primers. Assay used: immunoSEQ multiplex PCR; TCRdb lists only in-frame clones, some missing. For V, J and clone size, that table is used; D and trimming come from the DNA. This sample carries 270,000 or so clones, about nine tenths of them seen once, and the ten largest clones take 0.94%. The chain is built from TRBV3-1 (or the pseudogene TRBV3-2) and TRBJ1-5; 7 bases are shared with TRBD1. The clonotype was recovered from a woman aged 40 to 49 who had recovered from COVID-19. Sequenced sample: peripheral blood. The CDR3 coding sequence is TGTGCCAGCAGCCAAGCTGCGACAGGGTACGGGCAGCCCCAGCATTTT. Protein: CASSQAATGYGQPQHF.